This T cell receptor (beta chain) was sequenced during a study of human T cells and chemical hapten exposure. Time point denoted: pre-sensitization, week 0. Treatment described: therapeutic diphenylcyclopropenone sensitization with weekly scalp DPC. From germline, CDR1 is ENHRY and CDR2 SYGVKD. The CDR3 sequence is 12 residues long. V was cut by 6 bases and J by 5 bases, with 10 bases left in between. Study-wide findings and caveats: Expanded TCRs clustered into significantly more large CDR3 similarity groups than controls, the analysis revealed.

Separate cDNA molecules received unique molecular identifiers, which the library attached to them. TCRdb re-called the RACE reads with MiXCR, one entry per CDR3 protein. The table shows more than 250,000 distinct CDR3 sequences, with roughly 7.7% occurring only once. This clonotype was counted a few times. Its matching antigen is unknown. J is TRBJ1-1 and V is TRBV10-3; D unresolved. The TCR sequence derives from a man younger than 30 with alopecia areata. Some clones in this sample may be carry-over from other donors' samples. This specimen was whole blood, taken in connection with sensitization to the hapten diphenylcyclopropenone (DPC). In DNA, the CDR3 is TGTGCCATCAGACGGGCGGAGACTGAAGCTTTCTTT. It translates to CAIRRAETEAFF.